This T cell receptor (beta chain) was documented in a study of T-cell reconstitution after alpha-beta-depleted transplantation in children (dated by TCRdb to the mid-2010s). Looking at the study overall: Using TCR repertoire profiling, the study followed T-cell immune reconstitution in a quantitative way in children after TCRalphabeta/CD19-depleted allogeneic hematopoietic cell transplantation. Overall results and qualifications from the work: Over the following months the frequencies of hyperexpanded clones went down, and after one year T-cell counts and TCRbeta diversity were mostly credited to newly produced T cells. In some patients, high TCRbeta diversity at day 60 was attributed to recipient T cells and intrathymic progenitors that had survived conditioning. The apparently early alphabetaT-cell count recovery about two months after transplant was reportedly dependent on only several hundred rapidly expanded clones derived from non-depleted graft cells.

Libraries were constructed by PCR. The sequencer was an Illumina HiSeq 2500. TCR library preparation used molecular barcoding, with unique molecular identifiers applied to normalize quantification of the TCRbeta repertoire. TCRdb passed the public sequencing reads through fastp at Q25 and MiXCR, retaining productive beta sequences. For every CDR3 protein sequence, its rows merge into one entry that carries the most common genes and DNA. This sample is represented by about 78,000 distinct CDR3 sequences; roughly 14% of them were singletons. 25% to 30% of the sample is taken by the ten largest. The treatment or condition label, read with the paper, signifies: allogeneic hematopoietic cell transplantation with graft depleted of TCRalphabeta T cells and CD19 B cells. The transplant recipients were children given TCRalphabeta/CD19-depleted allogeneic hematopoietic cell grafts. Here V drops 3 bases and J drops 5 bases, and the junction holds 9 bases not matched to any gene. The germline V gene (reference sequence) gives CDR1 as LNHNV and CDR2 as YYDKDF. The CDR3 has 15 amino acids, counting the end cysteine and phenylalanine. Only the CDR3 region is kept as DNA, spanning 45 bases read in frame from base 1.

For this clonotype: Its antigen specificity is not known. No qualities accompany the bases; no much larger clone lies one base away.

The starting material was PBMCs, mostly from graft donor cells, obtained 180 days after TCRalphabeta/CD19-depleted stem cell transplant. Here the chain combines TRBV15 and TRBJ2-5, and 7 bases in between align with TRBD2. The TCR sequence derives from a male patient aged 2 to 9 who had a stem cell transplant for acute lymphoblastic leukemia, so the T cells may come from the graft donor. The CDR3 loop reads CATSSVRGEGETQYF. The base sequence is TGTGCCACCAGCAGTGTCCGGGGGGAGGGGGAGACCCAGTACTTC.